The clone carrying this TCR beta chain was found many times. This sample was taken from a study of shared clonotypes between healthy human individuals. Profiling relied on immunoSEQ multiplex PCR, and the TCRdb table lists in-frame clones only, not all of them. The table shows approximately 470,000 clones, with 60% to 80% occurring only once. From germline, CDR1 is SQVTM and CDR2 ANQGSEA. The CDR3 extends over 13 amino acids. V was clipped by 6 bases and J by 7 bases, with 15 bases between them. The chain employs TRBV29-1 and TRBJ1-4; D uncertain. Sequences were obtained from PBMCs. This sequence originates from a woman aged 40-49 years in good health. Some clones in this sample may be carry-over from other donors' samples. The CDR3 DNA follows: TGCAGCGTGCGCTTAACAGCTGGTGAAAAACTGTTTTTT. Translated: CSVRLTAGEKLFF.